This T cell receptor beta chain was obtained from a study of shared clonotypes between healthy human individuals. V was clipped by 1 base and J by 15 bases, with 12 bases between them. CDR3 length: 12 residues. The germline CDR1 and CDR2 sequences are SGHTA and FQGNSA. In this sample, this clone turned up once. The repertoire was sequenced with immunoSEQ multiplex PCR; TCRdb's copy has only in-frame clones and lacks some. This sample carries roughly 2,300,000 clones, roughly 90% of them seen once, and the ten largest clones take around 0.38%. This clonotype originated in a man in his late teens or twenties in good health. Some clones in this sample may be carry-over from other donors' samples. The sample taken for sequencing was naive CD4+ T cells from PBMCs. Described subset: CD45RA+ positively selected. The gene calls are TRBV7-2 and TRBJ1-4; D is uncertain. CDR3 coding DNA: TGTGCCAGCAGCTTAGTGGGCGGCCCATTGTTTTTT. Its protein is CASSLVGGPLFF.